By share, the clone carrying this T cell receptor (beta chain) ranks as medium-sized. The CDR3 has 13 amino acids. V was pared by 7 bases and J by 5 bases, with 12 bases between. Germline V gives CDR1 LNHDA, CDR2 SQIVND (reference sequence). Original processing notes: Counts of nucleated cells, estimated from reference gene primer amplification, were obtained. Sequenced by immunoSEQ multiplex PCR; TCRdb stores in-frame clones only, minus some. V, J and clone size are those of that table, while D and trimming were read from the DNA. The sample lists around 21,000 clones, 88% seen once, with 11% in the top ten. The entry originates in a study of blood T cell repertoires in COVID-19. Study context: Material from acute and convalescent COVID-19 was sourced from the United States, Italy and Spain.

Material for sequencing was peripheral blood. The origin of this receptor is a human donor in a cohort sampled during active COVID-19. The chain employs TRBV19 and TRBJ1-5; no clear D. The CDR3 loop is CASTGQVDQPQHF. CDR3 in DNA: TGTGCCAGTACTGGTCAGGTTGATCAGCCCCAGCATTTT.